These T cell receptor beta chains were read from a single sample in a study of cytomegalovirus exposure and HLA in healthy donors. Profiling relied on immunoSEQ multiplex PCR, and the TCRdb table lists in-frame clones only, not all of them. The repertoire holds over 150,000 clones, with 82% as singletons. The sequencing sample was made of PBMCs. Receptors were obtained from a girl aged 5-17 years in good health and CMV-seropositive. The CDR3 runs from the conserved cysteine through the conserved F or W. D genes are given only for firm matches. Not all rows give a size; the values are once, few, many and, for expanded clones, a class.

CDR3nt | CDR3aa | j_gene | v_gene | abundance | d_gene
TGTGCCTGGAGTGGATGGGAAAGGGGCGTATATAGTGAAAAACTGTTTTTT | CAWSGWERGVYSEKLFF | TRBJ1-4 | TRBV30 | NA | NA
TGTGCCAGCAGCGAACAGGGTCCCTATGGCTACACCTTC | CASSEQGPYGYTF | TRBJ1-2 | TRBV9 | NA | NA
TGCAGCGTTGAATGGCTAAGGGGCAGGGGTAACACTGAAGCTTTCTTT | CSVEWLRGRGNTEAFF | TRBJ1-1 | TRBV29-1 | NA | NA
TGCAGCGTCCTAGGGACTAGCGGGGGGGCCCCCCAGTACTTC | CSVLGTSGGAPQYF | TRBJ2-5 | TRBV29-1 | once | TRBD2
TGCGCCAGCAGCCAAGATATTGTTTCGGTGGCTGGGAGTTACAATGAGCAGTTCTTC | CASSQDIVSVAGSYNEQFF | TRBJ2-1 | TRBV4-1 | NA | NA
TGTGCCAGCAGTTACTTGATGGTGCTCGGCGGGGAGCTGTTTTTT | CASSYLMVLGGELFF | TRBJ2-2 | TRBV6-6 | NA | NA
TGTGCCAGCAGCGAGACTAGCGGGAGTTATGAGCAGTTCTTC | CASSETSGSYEQFF | TRBJ2-1 | TRBV2 | NA | TRBD2
TGTGCCAGCAGCTTACCTGCGGGATTGTACAATGAGCAGTTCTTC | CASSLPAGLYNEQFF | TRBJ2-1 | TRBV7-9 | NA | NA
TGCGCCAGCAGTCAAGGGGAGGTCAAGGAGACCCAGTACTTC | CASSQGEVKETQYF | TRBJ2-5 | TRBV4-1 | NA | NA
TGTGCCAGCAGTTTAAGACAGGGAGGCGAGCAGTACTTC | CASSLRQGGEQYF | TRBJ2-7 | TRBV28 | NA | NA
TGTGCCAGCAGTGAACCGGGACTAGCTTTGAATGAGCAGTTCTTC | CASSEPGLALNEQFF | TRBJ2-1 | TRBV6-1 | NA | TRBD2
TGCGCCAGCAGCTCGGGACTAGCGGGAGCCTACAATGAGCAGTTCTTC | CASSSGLAGAYNEQFF | TRBJ2-1 | TRBV5-1 | NA | TRBD2
TGTGCCAGCAGTTCGCCCGACAGATTGAACACTGAAGCTTTCTTT | CASSSPDRLNTEAFF | TRBJ1-1 | TRBV27 | NA | NA
TGTGCCAGCAGTTTCTTCGGGACTAGCGGCTACAATGAGCAGTTCTTC | CASSFFGTSGYNEQFF | TRBJ2-1 | TRBV28 | NA | TRBD2
TGTGCCACCAGCAGGGGCTCTTCCGGGGCCAACGTCCTGACTTTC | CATSRGSSGANVLTF | TRBJ2-6 | TRBV15 | NA | NA
TGCAGCGGCAACAACCTCTACAATGAGCAGTTCTTC | CSGNNLYNEQFF | TRBJ2-1 | TRBV29-1 | NA | NA
TGTGCCAGCAGTCCCCGGGACAGGGCCTCCTACGAGCAGTACTTC | CASSPRDRASYEQYF | TRBJ2-7 | TRBV6-6 | NA | TRBD1
TGCGCCAGCAGCTTAGGAAGCGCCCAAGAGACCCAGTACTTC | CASSLGSAQETQYF | TRBJ2-5 | TRBV5-1 | NA | NA
TGTGCCAGCAGGTGGACTAGAACTAACACCGGGGAGCTGTTTTTT | CASRWTRTNTGELFF | TRBJ2-2 | TRBV28 | NA | TRBD2
TGTGCCAGCTCACCAATAGCGGCCAGTAGGGAGAACACTGAAGCTTTCTTT | CASSPIAASRENTEAFF | TRBJ1-1 | TRBV18 | NA | NA
TGTGCCAGCAGTGCCCAACCGGGGGACTATGGCTACACCTTC | CASSAQPGDYGYTF | TRBJ1-2 | TRBV6-4 | once | NA
TGTGCCAGCAGCGTAGTAGCGTCTAGCACAGATACGCAGTATTTT | CASSVVASSTDTQYF | TRBJ2-3 | TRBV9 | NA | NA
TGTGCCAGTGGGGGACAGTTGATAGAAAAACTGTTTTTT | CASGGQLIEKLFF | TRBJ1-4 | TRBV19 | NA | TRBD1
TGTGCCAGCAGCAACAGGGCGACCGACACTGAAGCTTTCTTT | CASSNRATDTEAFF | TRBJ1-1 | TRBV5-4 | NA | NA
TGTGCCAGCAGCCAAGATCTTTGGACTTCAACCTACAATGAGCAGTTCTTC | CASSQDLWTSTYNEQFF | TRBJ2-1 | TRBV4-2 | NA | NA
TGTGCCAGCAGTTACGGGGGGTCATACACTGAAGCTTTCTTT | CASSYGGSYTEAFF | TRBJ1-1 | TRBV6-6 | NA | NA
TGTGCCATCAGTGAGTCTCGGCTGGGACAGGGGGTTGCCGGGGAGCTGTTTTTT | CAISESRLGQGVAGELFF | TRBJ2-2 | TRBV10-3 | NA | TRBD1
TGCGCCAGCAGCAGCTGGACAGGCTATGGCTACACCTTC | CASSSWTGYGYTF | TRBJ1-2 | TRBV5-1 | NA | TRBD1
TGCGCCAGCAGTGACCCTAGCGGGAGCCACGAGCAGTACTTC | CASSDPSGSHEQYF | TRBJ2-7 | TRBV10-2 | once | TRBD2
TGTGCCAGCAGCTATGGACAGGGGTCACCCTACGAGCAGTACTTC | CASSYGQGSPYEQYF | TRBJ2-7 | TRBV7-6 | NA | TRBD1
TGCAGCTCTAACACAGATACGCAGTATTTT | CSSNTDTQYF | TRBJ2-3 | TRBV29-1 | NA | NA
TGTGCCAGCAGAAACAGGGGGAAGCAGCCCCAGCATTTT | CASRNRGKQPQHF | TRBJ1-5 | TRBV28 | NA | TRBD1
TGTGCCAGCAGCTTGGCCCTGGGGCCCTACGAGCAGTACTTC | CASSLALGPYEQYF | TRBJ2-7 | TRBV5-8 | NA | NA
TGTGCCACCAGTCTCCTACCCATCTCAAGCACAGATACGCAGTATTTT | CATSLLPISSTDTQYF | TRBJ2-3 | TRBV15 | NA | NA
TGTGCCAGCAGTGAAGCGGGGGGACGGAGCCCTAATGAAAAACTGTTTTTT | CASSEAGGRSPNEKLFF | TRBJ1-4 | TRBV2 | NA | NA
TGTGCCAGCAGCCCCGGCGTTGGGGGGGCGGACGGCTACACCTTC | CASSPGVGGADGYTF | TRBJ1-2 | TRBV6-1 | NA | NA
TGTGCCTGGAGTCCGACAGGGGCCGAGCAGTACTTC | CAWSPTGAEQYF | TRBJ2-7 | TRBV30 | few | TRBD1
TGCGCCAGCAGCTTGGGCAGATACTCTGGAAACACCATATATTTT | CASSLGRYSGNTIYF | TRBJ1-3 | TRBV5-1 | NA | NA
TGCGCCAGCAGCCAAGATTGGGGACAGGGAAACTATGGCTACACCTTC | CASSQDWGQGNYGYTF | TRBJ1-2 | TRBV4-3 | NA | TRBD1
TGTGCCAGCAGTGACACAGCTTTAAATCAGCCCCAGCATTTT | CASSDTALNQPQHF | TRBJ1-5 | TRBV6-4 | NA | NA
TGCGCCAGCAGCCAAGCTACAGGGGCTGGGGAGACCCAGTACTTC | CASSQATGAGETQYF | TRBJ2-5 | TRBV4-3 | few | TRBD1
TGTGCCAGCTCAAGAACCGGGACACGGGCGGCTGAAGCTTTCTTT | CASSRTGTRAAEAFF | TRBJ1-1 | TRBV18 | NA | NA
TGCGCCAGCAGCCATGCACGTCTGGGGGCCGGTACAGATACGCAGTATTTT | CASSHARLGAGTDTQYF | TRBJ2-3 | TRBV4-1 | NA | NA
TGCGCCAGCAGTAGTCTCTCCTCCTACGAGCAGTACTTC | CASSSLSSYEQYF | TRBJ2-7 | TRBV5-1 | few | NA
TGTGCCAGCAGCACACAGGGGAACACTGAAGCTTTCTTT | CASSTQGNTEAFF | TRBJ1-1 | TRBV7-9 | NA | NA
TGTGCCAGCAGCCAGCAACAGGGTCGCTATCAGCCCCAGCATTTT | CASSQQQGRYQPQHF | TRBJ1-5 | TRBV7-2 | NA | NA
TGTGCCAGCAGTGGGACTAGCGGGAGGGTTCGCCACGAGCAGTACTTC | CASSGTSGRVRHEQYF | TRBJ2-7 | TRBV6-1 | NA | TRBD2
TGTGCCAGCAGCGAGGCGCCCGGAGGAAACATTCAGTACTTC | CASSEAPGGNIQYF | TRBJ2-4 | TRBV9 | NA | NA
TGTGCCAGCAGCCCCTTCCGGGGACTGCCCAATGAAAAACTGTTTTTT | CASSPFRGLPNEKLFF | TRBJ1-4 | TRBV7-8 | NA | NA
TGTGCCAGCAGCCACTGGCGGGACTCCGACTCTGGAAACACCATATATTTT | CASSHWRDSDSGNTIYF | TRBJ1-3 | TRBV11-2 | NA | NA
TGTGCCAGCAGCTCCGACAGGGACTATGGCTACACCTTC | CASSSDRDYGYTF | TRBJ1-2 | TRBV7-6 | NA | TRBD1
TGTGCCTGGAGGCGGGATTTGGGGGCCAACGTCCTGACTTTC | CAWRRDLGANVLTF | TRBJ2-6 | TRBV30 | NA | NA
TGTGCCAGCAGAGAGGACAGGGTAGGTCAGCCCCAGCATTTT | CASREDRVGQPQHF | TRBJ1-5 | TRBV2 | NA | TRBD1